The 24 T cell receptor beta chains below all came from one sample that was sequenced in a study of CD8 T cells in Susac syndrome. A quantity of about 0.5 to 1 ug RNA underwent reverse transcription using random hexamers. TCRdb processed the immunoSEQ multiplex PCR reads anew with MiXCR; each CDR3 protein has one entry. Of around 160,000 distinct CDR3 sequences listed, roughly 94% are singletons. The sequenced material came from CD4+ T cells from PBMCs. The receptor source for this set is a human donor with multiple sclerosis.

This clonotype was observed once. V usage is TRBV7-2 and J usage is TRBJ1-1, with D unresolved. The CDR3 contains 12 residues. Trimming removed 2 bases at V and 11 bases at J, with 12 bases between. Germline V gene data show CDR1 as SGHTA and CDR2 as FQGNSA. This CDR3 is CASSLTPAGAFF. CDR3 in DNA: TGTGCCAGCAGCTTAACACCGGCTGGGGCTTTCTTT.

This clonotype was seen a few times. This rearrangement joins TRBV6-2 or TRBV6-3 to TRBJ1-1; D not certain. The V gene lost 6 bases and the J gene lost 2 bases, with 4 bases spanning the gap. The CDR3 is 11 residues long. In germline, CDR1 is MNHEY, CDR2 SVGEGT. The chain's CDR3 is CASRFNTEAFF. CDR3 nucleotide sequence: TGTGCCAGCAGGTTCAACACTGAAGCTTTCTTT.

The chain joins TRBV6-5 to TRBJ1-1; D possibly corresponds to TRBD1 (5 bases). CDR1 is MNHEY and CDR2 is SVGAGI in the germline V gene. This CDR3 contains 15 residues. V was cut by 10 bases and J by 0 bases, with 18 bases left in between. The CDR3, as DNA: TGTGCCACCAAACTTCAGGGATTACTGAACACTGAAGCTTTCTTT. Its translation: CATKLQGLLNTEAFF.

This chain uses TRBV18 with TRBJ2-3; D gene unclear. The CDR3 has 12 residues. Germline loops: CDR1 KGHSH, CDR2 LQKENI. With 6 bases removed from V and 6 bases from J, the gap between germline ends came to 10 bases. CDR3 coding DNA: TGTGCCAGCTCCCCCTCTTCCGATACGCAGTATTTT. Protein product: CASSPSSDTQYF.

This clonotype was observed a single time. The chain links TRBV19 to TRBJ1-2; D is ambiguous. The CDR3 has 13 amino acids. The germline CDR1 and CDR2 sequences are LNHDA and SQIVND (reference sequence). V lost 2 bases to trimming and J lost 7 bases, with 11 bases between them. CDR3 DNA sequence: TGTGCCAGTAGTATAATGGGGTACAGTGGCTACACCTTC. It is translated as CASSIMGYSGYTF.

The chain is built from TRBV15 and TRBJ2-7; 9 positions match TRBD1. CDR3 length equals 14 residues. V lost 3 bases and J lost 4; bases outside the gene matches: 4. CDR1 is LNHNV and CDR2 is YYDKDF in the germline V gene (reference sequence). Here the CDR3 DNA reads TGTGCCACCAGCAGGGACAGGGGAGCATACGAGCAGTACTTC. This translates into CATSRDRGAYEQYF.

V is TRBV5-1 and J is TRBJ2-1, with 8 positions matching TRBD1. V lost 4 bases, J lost 7 bases, and 10 bases stayed unmatched. CDR1 is SGHRS and CDR2 is YFSETQ in the germline V gene. This CDR3 region has 15 residues. In DNA form, the CDR3 reads TGCGCCAGCAGCGCGACAGGGGAAGTGGCGAATGAGCAGTTCTTC. As protein: CASSATGEVANEQFF. Full variable domain (remainder filled in from reference TRBV5-1 and TRBJ2-1): KAGVTQTPRYLIKTRGQQVTLSCSPISGHRSVSWYQQTPGQGLQFLFEYFSETQRNKGNFPGRFSGRQFSNSRSEMNVSTLELGDSALYLCASSATGEVANEQFFGPGTRLTVL.

The chain couples TRBV28 to TRBJ2-4, with D tentatively TRBD1 (5 bases). V lost 2 bases, J lost 7 bases, and 9 bases lay in between. The CDR3 consists of 13 residues. The germline gives CDR1 MDHEN, CDR2 SYDVKM. In nucleotides, the CDR3 is TGTGCCAGCAGTTTAGGGGCAGCTAACATTCAGTACTTC. Its protein product is CASSLGAANIQYF. The full variable domain, its missing parts supplied by reference TRBV28 and TRBJ2-4, is DVKVTQSSRYLVKRTGEKVFLECVQDMDHENMFWYRQDPGLGLRLIYFSYDVKMKEKGDIPEGYSVSREKKERFSLILESASTNQTSMYLCASSLGAANIQYFGAGTRLSVL.

This chain uses TRBV4-1 with TRBJ2-1; 8 bases align to TRBD2. CDR3 length: 16 amino acids. The V segment lost 0 bases and the J segment 8 bases; nucleotides outside the gene matches: 9. Germline CDR1 and CDR2: MGHRA and YSYEKL. The CDR3 DNA follows: TGCGCCAGCAGCCAAGAAAGAGCGGGAGAAGGAGATGAGCAGTTCTTC. Its protein product is CASSQERAGEGDEQFF.

The chain recombines TRBV10-3 with TRBJ2-2; 7 bases are a match to TRBD1. The CDR3 is 15 residues long. V lost 4 bases and J lost 4; bases outside the gene matches: 6. CDR1 ENHRY and CDR2 SYGVKD come from the germline V gene. The CDR3 reads CAISGTGAVTGELFF. The CDR3 coding sequence is TGTGCCATCAGTGGAACAGGGGCGGTCACCGGGGAGCTGTTTTTT.

In its sample, this clonotype was seen once. The rearrangement links TRBV6-6 to TRBJ2-1; D is unresolved. The V and J ends lost 0 bases and 2 bases respectively, with 8 bases between them. The germline CDR1 and CDR2 sequences are MNHNY and SVGAGI (reference sequence). This CDR3 region has 15 residues. CDR3 DNA: TGTGCCAGCAGTTACTCGTTGACAACCTACAATGAGCAGTTCTTC. Translated: CASSYSLTTYNEQFF.

This chain uses TRBV30 with TRBJ1-2, with unresolved D. Between the trimmed V and J ends, which lost 5 bases and 2 bases, there was a span of 12 bases. Germline-derived CDR1 and CDR2 are GTSNPN and SVGIG (reference sequence). This CDR3 spans 13 amino acids. DNA of the CDR3: TGTGCCTGGCAGACCGGAATGAACTATGGCTACACCTTC. Protein product: CAWQTGMNYGYTF.

The V gene is TRBV19, the J gene TRBJ2-4, with D possibly being TRBD2 (6 bases). The CDR3 is 17 residues long. V was shortened by 3 bases and J by 1 base, with 16 bases between the two germline ends. Germline CDR1 reads LNHDA; CDR2 reads SQIVND (reference sequence). The CDR3: CASSIGRWRDAKNIQYF. The DNA of the CDR3 is TGTGCCAGTAGTATTGGTAGGTGGCGGGATGCCAAAAACATTCAGTACTTC. Together with reference TRBV19 and TRBJ2-4, the CDR3 gives the full variable domain: DGGITQSPKYLFRKEGQNVTLSCEQNLNHDAMYWYRQDPGQGLRLIYYSQIVNDFQKGDIAEGYSVSREKKESFPLTVTSAQKNPTAFYLCASSIGRWRDAKNIQYFGAGTRLSVL.

This clonotype has only a few counts. This rearrangement joins TRBV5-1 to TRBJ1-5, with 8 bases that match TRBD1. The CDR3 runs 15 residues. V lost 1 base to trimming and J lost 4 bases; unmatched junction nucleotides: 4. Looked up from germline, CDR1 is SGHRS and CDR2 is YFSETQ. CDR3 residues: CASSLQGARNQPQHF. The CDR3, as DNA: TGCGCCAGCAGCTTGCAGGGGGCCCGTAATCAGCCCCAGCATTTT.

This sequence joins TRBV20-1 and TRBJ1-1; 12 bases match TRBD1. CDR3 length: 15 amino acids. Per the germline V gene, CDR1 is DFQATT and CDR2 is SNEGSKA (reference sequence). V trimming: 6 bases; J trimming: 1 base; junction bases outside the gene matches: 6. This chain's CDR3 is CSAPGQGASNTEAFF. CDR3 in DNA: TGCAGTGCACCGGGACAGGGGGCATCGAACACTGAAGCTTTCTTT.

The chain employs TRBV19 and TRBJ2-1; D is ambiguous. The length of the CDR3 is 14 residues. Trimming cost V 3 bases and J 7 bases, with 13 bases left between them. Germline-derived CDR1 and CDR2 are LNHDA and SQIVND (reference sequence). The CDR3 sequence is CASSIGAARNEQFF. CDR3 nucleotide sequence: TGTGCCAGTAGTATTGGTGCAGCTAGGAATGAGCAGTTCTTC.

V gene TRBV7-9 combines with J gene TRBJ2-7, with 14 bases that match TRBD2. V dropped 4 bases and J dropped 4; count of bases not matched to a gene: 6. The germline V gene encodes CDR1 SEHNR and CDR2 FQNEAQ (reference sequence). The CDR3 is made up of 16 amino acids. CDR3 sequence reads: CASSWRGTSGSYEQYF. The CDR3 nucleotides are TGTGCCAGCAGCTGGCGCGGGACTAGCGGGAGTTACGAGCAGTACTTC.

V and J are TRBV28 and TRBJ2-7; D unclear. The length of the CDR3 is 14 residues. The ends were cut back, 1 base at V and 5 bases at J, with 12 bases in the middle. Germline CDR1 MDHEN, CDR2 SYDVKM. CDR3 protein: CASSLYVQVDEQYF. As DNA, the CDR3 is TGTGCCAGCAGTTTATATGTTCAAGTCGACGAGCAGTACTTC. The full variable domain, in which reference TRBV28 and TRBJ2-7 provide the parts outside the CDR3, is DVKVTQSSRYLVKRTGEKVFLECVQDMDHENMFWYRQDPGLGLRLIYFSYDVKMKEKGDIPEGYSVSREKKERFSLILESASTNQTSMYLCASSLYVQVDEQYFGPGTRLTVT.

The rearrangement uses TRBV12-5 and TRBJ2-7; possibly TRBD2 for D (6 bases). CDR1 is LGHNT and CDR2 is FRNRAP in the germline V gene. CDR3 size: 12 residues. V was trimmed by 5 bases and J by 13 bases, leaving 18 bases between them. The CDR3 spells CASGLPLGGLYF. CDR3 nucleotides: TGTGCTAGTGGTCTGCCCCTGGGAGGCTTATACTTC.

This clonotype has only one observation. The chain has TRBV29-1 and TRBJ1-1; TRBD1 matches 9 bases. The CDR3 loop spans 12 amino acids. Germline assignment: CDR1 SQVTM and CDR2 ANQGSEA. The junction had 5 bases not matched to a gene; V was cut back by 7 bases and J by 5 bases. This CDR3 reads CSADRGETEAFF. The CDR3, as DNA: TGCAGCGCAGACAGGGGGGAAACTGAAGCTTTCTTT.

The chain couples TRBV7-9 to TRBJ1-1; D is perhaps TRBD1 (5 bases). The CDR3 contains 15 residues. Germline V gives CDR1 SEHNR, CDR2 FQNEAQ (reference sequence). The ends were cut back, 3 bases at V and 5 bases at J, with 16 bases in the middle. The CDR3 DNA reads as TGTGCCAGCAGCTTCTGGGGAGGACACTCAACTGAAGCTTTCTTT. Translated, it gives CASSFWGGHSTEAFF. The complete variable domain, with remaining parts taken from reference TRBV7-9 and TRBJ1-1, reads DTGVSQNPRHKITKRGQNVTFRCDPISEHNRLYWYRQTLGQGPEFLTYFQNEAQLEKSRLLSDRFSAERPKGSFSTLEIQRTEQGDSAMYLCASSFWGGHSTEAFFGQGTRLTVV.

The chain combines TRBV28 with TRBJ2-3, with 8 positions matching TRBD1. Germline trimming cut 7 bases from V and 8 bases from J; bases unmatched to any gene: 5. Germline V gene data show CDR1 as MDHEN and CDR2 as SYDVKM. This CDR3 is 12 amino acids long. The CDR3 coding sequence is TGTGCCAGCATTGGAGACAGGGGTACGCAGTATTTT. Protein: CASIGDRGTQYF. Together with reference TRBV28 and TRBJ2-3, the CDR3 gives the full variable domain: DVKVTQSSRYLVKRTGEKVFLECVQDMDHENMFWYRQDPGLGLRLIYFSYDVKMKEKGDIPEGYSVSREKKERFSLILESASTNQTSMYLCASIGDRGTQYFGPGTRLTVL.

The CDR3 sequence is CASTPGTANTGELFF. The CDR3 coding sequence is TGTGCCAGTACCCCTGGGACAGCGAACACCGGGGAGCTGTTTTTT. This chain joins TRBV19 and TRBJ2-2; 7 bases are a match to TRBD1. The CDR3 spans 15 residues. After removal of 7 bases from V and 0 bases from J, the junction contained 5 bases not matched to a gene. Germline V gene data show CDR1 as LNHDA and CDR2 as SQIVND (reference sequence).

J is TRBJ1-3 and V is TRBV27; D is uncertain. With 9 bases removed from V and 0 bases from J, the gap between germline ends came to 12 bases. Germline V gene sequence: CDR1 MNHEY, CDR2 SMNVEV (reference sequence). This CDR3 comprises 14 residues. The CDR3 coding sequence is TGTGCCAGTTCGAAGTTGGCCTCTGGAAACACCATATATTTT. Its translation is CASSKLASGNTIYF.